These T cell receptor beta chains were read from a single sample in a study of blood T cell repertoires in COVID-19. Libraries were prepared by immunoSEQ multiplex PCR; TCRdb keeps only in-frame clonotypes and omits some of them. Of roughly 55,000 clones listed, around three quarters are singletons. The sequenced sample was peripheral blood. The receptors here all came from a man in his 60s with acute or convalescent COVID-19. The CDR3 runs from the conserved cysteine through the conserved F or W. The order of the fields is V gene, J gene, clone size, D gene, CDR3 DNA, CDR3 protein. The D gene is left open where the match is weak. Part of the rows lack a size; the others show once, few, many or a class for expanded clones.

TRBV24-1	TRBJ1-5	-	-	TGTGCCACCAGTGATCGCGGGGCGCGGAGTCAGCCCCAGCATTTT	CATSDRGARSQPQHF
TRBV7-2	TRBJ1-1	-	TRBD1	TGTGCCAGCAGCCAGGGGGGACAGGACGAAGCTTTCTTT	CASSQGGQDEAFF
TRBV9	TRBJ1-1	once	-	TGTGCCAGCAGCGTAGGTTTGCCGGTCAGGTCGGACACTGAAGCTTTCTTT	CASSVGLPVRSDTEAFF
TRBV5-1	TRBJ1-6	-	-	TGCGCCAGCAGCTTGGGACAGATTAATTCACCCCTCCACTTT	CASSLGQINSPLHF
TRBV5-4	TRBJ1-1	-	-	TGTGCCAGCAGCCCCCGGGGGGAGGAAGCTTTCTTT	CASSPRGEEAFF
TRBV4-1	TRBJ2-7	-	-	TGCGCCAGCAGCCAAACTCCCTACGAGCAGTACTTC	CASSQTPYEQYF
TRBV30	TRBJ1-1	-	-	TGTGCCTGGAGTGTAACAATTTCAAACACTGAAGCTTTCTTT	CAWSVTISNTEAFF
TRBV10-3	TRBJ2-7	-	-	TGTGCCATCAGTGAGCCGATAAGACAGCCCGACGAGCAGTACTTC	CAISEPIRQPDEQYF
TRBV4-1	TRBJ1-6	few	-	TGCGCCAGCAGCCCCGGAGAGCTTGGGAATTCACCCCTCCACTTT	CASSPGELGNSPLHF
TRBV6-5	TRBJ1-5	-	-	TGTGCCAGTCGCCCGGGGGTAAGCAATCAGCCCCAGCATTTT	CASRPGVSNQPQHF
TRBV2	TRBJ2-7	-	-	TGTGCCAGCAGTGACGTAGCCGGGACATCAGTACCCTACGAGCAGTACTTC	CASSDVAGTSVPYEQYF
TRBV11-2	TRBJ1-1	once	-	TGTGCCAGCAGCTTTGGGGGGGCGGACACTGAAGCTTTCTTT	CASSFGGADTEAFF
TRBV28	TRBJ2-3	-	TRBD2	TGTGCCACCTTACTAGCGGGGCGCACAGATACGCAGTATTTT	CATLLAGRTDTQYF
TRBV7-5	TRBJ1-3	once	-	TGTGTCAGAAGCTTAAGTAATTATTGGGTACCCTTCTCTGGAGGGGACATATATTTT	CVRSLSNYWVPFSGGDIYF
TRBV30	TRBJ1-6	-	-	TGTGCCTGGAAGAGAGGACACGAGAGCTCCTATAATTCACCCCTCCACTTT	CAWKRGHESSYNSPLHF
TRBV9	TRBJ2-1	-	TRBD2	TGTGCCAGCAGCGTTTCTAGCGGGACGTACAATGAGCAGTTCTTC	CASSVSSGTYNEQFF
TRBV6-5	TRBJ1-2	-	TRBD1	TGTGCCAGCAGTTACTGGGACAGGGGGCCTGACTATGGCTACACCTTC	CASSYWDRGPDYGYTF
TRBV9	TRBJ1-2	-	TRBD1	TGTGCCAGCAGCGTAGAGGCAGGGGGCGAGGGCTACACCTTC	CASSVEAGGEGYTF
TRBV6-5	TRBJ1-1	-	-	TGTGCCAGCAGAGGGGCGGAAGCTTTCTTT	CASRGAEAFF
TRBV9	TRBJ2-3	-	TRBD2	TGTGCCAGCAGCCCATATAGCGGGGGGGCCGGGGATACGCAGTATTTT	CASSPYSGGAGDTQYF
TRBV15	TRBJ2-3	-	TRBD2	TGTGCCACCAGCAGAGAAAAGGGGCTAGCGGGGTACACAGATACGCAGTATTTT	CATSREKGLAGYTDTQYF
TRBV6-2/TRBV6-3	TRBJ2-1	-	-	TGTGCCAGCAGCCCCCGACAGAGATACCTCGGCAATGAGCAGTTCTTC	CASSPRQRYLGNEQFF
TRBV9	TRBJ2-2	few	TRBD2	TGTGCCAGCAGCGTTAGCGGGGGGGCCGGGGAGCTGTTTTTT	CASSVSGGAGELFF
TRBV19	TRBJ2-3	once	-	TGTGCCAGTAGTATGCACAGCTACACAGATACGCAGTATTTT	CASSMHSYTDTQYF
TRBV5-1	TRBJ2-2	-	-	TGCGCCAGCAGCTTACAACAGTCGGTCGGGGAGCTGTTTTTT	CASSLQQSVGELFF
TRBV7-9	TRBJ2-3	-	TRBD1	TGTGCCAGCAGCTCGACTACCGGGACAGTACCAGATACGCAGTATTTT	CASSSTTGTVPDTQYF
TRBV19	TRBJ2-6	-	-	TGTGCCAGTAGTATAGATCTGGGAGCTGGGGCCAACGTCCTGACTTTC	CASSIDLGAGANVLTF
TRBV2	TRBJ1-1	-	-	TGTGCCTTACGTCCCCCATTCGGCGGCACTGAAGCTTTCTTT	CALRPPFGGTEAFF
TRBV19	TRBJ1-2	-	-	TGTGCCAGTTGTGGCCCCGATGTTGTGAATGGCTACACCTTC	CASCGPDVVNGYTF
TRBV5-4	TRBJ1-1	-	TRBD1	TGTGCCAGCAGCCCGGCCGGACAGGGGATTTTTTTGGACACTGAAGCTTTCTTT	CASSPAGQGIFLDTEAFF
TRBV7-2	TRBJ2-6	-	TRBD1	TGTGCCAGCAGCTTAATGGCAGGGGGCGGCTCTGGGGCCAACGTCCTGACTTTC	CASSLMAGGGSGANVLTF
TRBV18	TRBJ2-1	-	TRBD1	TGTGCCAGCTCACCTGCGGGACAGGGGTTCGCTTGGCAGTTCTTC	CASSPAGQGFAWQFF